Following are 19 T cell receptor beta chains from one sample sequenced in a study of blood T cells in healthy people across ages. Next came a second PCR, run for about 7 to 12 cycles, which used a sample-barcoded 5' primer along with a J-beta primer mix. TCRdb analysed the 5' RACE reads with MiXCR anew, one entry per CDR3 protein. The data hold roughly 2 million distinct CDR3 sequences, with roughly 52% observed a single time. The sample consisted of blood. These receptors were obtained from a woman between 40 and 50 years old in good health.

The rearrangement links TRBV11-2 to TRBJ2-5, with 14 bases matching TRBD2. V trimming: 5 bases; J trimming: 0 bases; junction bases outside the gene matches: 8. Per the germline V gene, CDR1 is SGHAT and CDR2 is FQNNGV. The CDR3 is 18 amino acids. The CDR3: CASSARLAGGVNQETQYF. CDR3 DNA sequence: TGTGCCAGCAGCGCTAGACTAGCGGGGGGGGTTAACCAAGAGACCCAGTACTTC. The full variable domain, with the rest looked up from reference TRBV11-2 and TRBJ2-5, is EAGVAQSPRYKIIEKRQSVAFWCNPISGHATLYWYQQILGQGPKLLIQFQNNGVVDDSQLPKDRFSAERLKGVDSTLKIQPAKLEDSAVYLCASSARLAGGVNQETQYFGPGTRLLVL.

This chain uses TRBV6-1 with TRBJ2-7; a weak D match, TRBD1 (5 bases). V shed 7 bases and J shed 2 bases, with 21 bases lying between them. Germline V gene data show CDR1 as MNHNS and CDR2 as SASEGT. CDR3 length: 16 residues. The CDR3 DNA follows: TGTGCCAGCAATAGCAGGGTCGTACGACCCACCTACGAGCAGTACTTC. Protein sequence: CASNSRVVRPTYEQYF.

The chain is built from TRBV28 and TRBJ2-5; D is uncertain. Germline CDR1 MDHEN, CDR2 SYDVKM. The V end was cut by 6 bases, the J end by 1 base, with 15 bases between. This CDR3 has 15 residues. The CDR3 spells CASSWVTGPQETQYF. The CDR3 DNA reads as TGTGCCAGCAGCTGGGTGACCGGGCCCCAAGAGACCCAGTACTTC.

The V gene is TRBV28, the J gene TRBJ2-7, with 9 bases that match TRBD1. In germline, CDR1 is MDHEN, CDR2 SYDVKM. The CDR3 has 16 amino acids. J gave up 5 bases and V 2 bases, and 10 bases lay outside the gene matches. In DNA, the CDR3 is TGTGCCAGCAGTTTACCACTACAGGGGGCGTTCAACGAGCAGTACTTC. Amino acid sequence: CASSLPLQGAFNEQYF.

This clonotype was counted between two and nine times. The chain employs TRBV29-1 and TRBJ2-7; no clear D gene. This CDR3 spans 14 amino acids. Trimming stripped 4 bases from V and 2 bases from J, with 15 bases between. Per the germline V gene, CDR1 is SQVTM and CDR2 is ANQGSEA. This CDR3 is CSVAKFGSAYEQYF. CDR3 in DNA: TGCAGCGTTGCCAAATTTGGGTCAGCCTACGAGCAGTACTTC.

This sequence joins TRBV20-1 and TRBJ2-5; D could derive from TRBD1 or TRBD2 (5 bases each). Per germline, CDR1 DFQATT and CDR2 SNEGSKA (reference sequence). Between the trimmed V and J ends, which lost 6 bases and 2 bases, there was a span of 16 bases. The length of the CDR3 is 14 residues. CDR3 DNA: TGCAGTGCACCCAGCGAGGGGCGGCAAGAGACCCAGTACTTC. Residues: CSAPSEGRQETQYF.

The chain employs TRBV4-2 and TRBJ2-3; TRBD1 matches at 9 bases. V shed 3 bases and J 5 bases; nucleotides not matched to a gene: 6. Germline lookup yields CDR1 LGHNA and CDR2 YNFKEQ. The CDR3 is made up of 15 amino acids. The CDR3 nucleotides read TGTGCCAGCAGCCAGGAGGGACAGGGAGTAGATACGCAGTATTTT. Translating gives CASSQEGQGVDTQYF.

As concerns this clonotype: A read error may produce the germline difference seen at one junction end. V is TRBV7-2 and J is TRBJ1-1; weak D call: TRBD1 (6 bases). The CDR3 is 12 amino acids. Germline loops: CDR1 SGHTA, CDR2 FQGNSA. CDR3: CASSLVWGAAFF. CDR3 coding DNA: TGTGCCAGCAGTTTAGTTTGGGGGGCAGCTTTCTTT.

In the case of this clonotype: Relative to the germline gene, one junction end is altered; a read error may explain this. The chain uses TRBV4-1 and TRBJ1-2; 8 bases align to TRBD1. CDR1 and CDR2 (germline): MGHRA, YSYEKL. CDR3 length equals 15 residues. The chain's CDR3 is CGSSQQDRDYGGYTF. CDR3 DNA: TGCGGCAGCAGCCAACAGGACAGGGACTATGGTGGCTACACCTTC.

The CDR3 loop is CASSLFNWTENQPQHF. In DNA form, the CDR3 reads TGTGCCAGCAGCTTATTCAACTGGACAGAGAATCAGCCCCAGCATTTT. The chain has TRBV7-9 and TRBJ1-5; tentative D call: TRBD1 (6 bases). CDR1 is SEHNR and CDR2 is FQNEAQ in the germline V gene (reference sequence). CDR3 length equals 16 residues. Trimming shortened V by 2 bases and J by 4 bases, and 15 bases separated the two germline ends.

The CDR3 DNA follows: TGTGCCAGCAGCCCAGGACCGATCTACAATGAGCAGTTCTTC. It is translated as CASSPGPIYNEQFF. The chain joins TRBV7-3 to TRBJ2-1; D not resolved. The CDR3 is 14 residues long. Germline V gives CDR1 SGHTA, CDR2 FQGTGA. V was shortened by 5 bases and J by 3 bases, with 11 bases between the two germline ends.

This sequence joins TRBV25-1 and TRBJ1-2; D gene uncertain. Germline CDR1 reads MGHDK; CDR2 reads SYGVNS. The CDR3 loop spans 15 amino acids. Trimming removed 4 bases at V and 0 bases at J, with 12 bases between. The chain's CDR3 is CASSAPKRANYGYTF. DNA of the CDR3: TGTGCCAGCAGTGCACCTAAGAGAGCTAACTATGGCTACACCTTC.

Here the CDR3 reads CASSYNGGNQPQHF. In DNA form, the CDR3 reads TGCGCCAGCAGTTACAATGGCGGCAATCAGCCCCAGCATTTT. The chain links TRBV4-1 to TRBJ1-5, with D uncertain. Germline loops: CDR1 MGHRA, CDR2 YSYEKL. The germline V and J ends were trimmed by 6 bases and 2 bases, with 11 bases remaining between them. The CDR3 contains 14 residues.

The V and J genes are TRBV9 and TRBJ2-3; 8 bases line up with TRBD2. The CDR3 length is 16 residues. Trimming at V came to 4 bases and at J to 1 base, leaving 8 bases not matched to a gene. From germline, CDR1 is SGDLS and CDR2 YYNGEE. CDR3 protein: CASSPRLAKGTDTQYF. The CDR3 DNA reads TGTGCCAGCAGCCCCCGACTAGCGAAGGGCACAGATACGCAGTATTTT.

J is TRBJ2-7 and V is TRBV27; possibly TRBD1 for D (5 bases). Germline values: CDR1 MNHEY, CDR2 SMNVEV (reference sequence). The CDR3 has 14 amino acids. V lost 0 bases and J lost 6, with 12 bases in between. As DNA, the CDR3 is TGTGCCAGCAGTTTATCGGGGCAGGGTAGCGAGCAGTACTTC. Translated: CASSLSGQGSEQYF.

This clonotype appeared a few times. Here the CDR3 reads CASSVVPGAAEYF. As DNA, the CDR3 is TGTGCCAGCAGCGTAGTGCCTGGGGCAGCTGAGTACTTC. This chain links TRBV9 with TRBJ2-7, with TRBD1 as a possible D gene (5 bases). Germline CDR1 reads SGDLS; CDR2 reads YYNGEE. This CDR3 has 13 residues. With 0 bases removed from V and 11 bases from J, the gap between germline ends came to 15 bases. The whole variable domain, remainder taken from reference TRBV9 and TRBJ2-7, is DSGVTQTPKHLITATGQRVTLRCSPRSGDLSVYWYQQSLDQGLQFLIQYYNGEERAKGNILERFSAQQFPDLHSELNLSSLELGDSALYFCASSVVPGAAEYFGPGTRLTVT.

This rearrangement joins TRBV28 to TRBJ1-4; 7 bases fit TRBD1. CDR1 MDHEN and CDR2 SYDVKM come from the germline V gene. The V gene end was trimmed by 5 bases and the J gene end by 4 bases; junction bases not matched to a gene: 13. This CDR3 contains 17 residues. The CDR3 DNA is TGTGCCAGCAGTCCTTCCCCCCACAGGGGACGTAATGAAAAACTGTTTTTT. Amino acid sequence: CASSPSPHRGRNEKLFF.

For the CDR3, the DNA is TGCAGTGCAAAGGACAGGCCGAGCTCCTATAATTCACCCCTCCACTTT. Translation gives CSAKDRPSSYNSPLHF. The J gene is TRBJ1-6, the V gene TRBV20-1; 7 bases match TRBD1. V lost 6 bases, J lost 0 bases, and 8 bases stayed unmatched. CDR3 length: 16 amino acids. Germline V gene sequence: CDR1 DFQATT, CDR2 SNEGSKA (reference sequence).

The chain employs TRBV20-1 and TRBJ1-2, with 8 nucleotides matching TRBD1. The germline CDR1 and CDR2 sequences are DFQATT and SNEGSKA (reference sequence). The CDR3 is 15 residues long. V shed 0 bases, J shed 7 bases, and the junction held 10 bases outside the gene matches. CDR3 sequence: CSARDPATGESGYTF. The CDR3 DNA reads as TGCAGTGCTAGAGATCCCGCGACAGGGGAAAGTGGCTACACCTTC.